This entry lists 11 T cell receptor beta chains sequenced from one sample in a study of response to subunit inactivated influenza vaccine. Via MiXCR, TCRdb re-called the RT-PCR reads, giving one row per CDR3 protein. The sample yields 450,000 to 700,000 distinct CDR3 sequences, around 15% seen once. The material was PBMCs from blood, obtained roughly 12 days after vaccination. Receptors were obtained from a man in his forties or fifties who received an inactivated influenza vaccine.

This clonotype was observed a handful of times. The chain combines TRBV4-3 with TRBJ2-1; TRBD2 agrees at 8 bases. The length of the CDR3 is 17 residues. The V gene end was trimmed by 2 bases and the J gene end by 3 bases; junction bases not matched to a gene: 9. The germline gives CDR1 LGHNA, CDR2 YSLEER. CDR3: CASSQLLSGGYYNEQFF. In DNA form, the CDR3 reads TGCGCCAGCAGCCAATTACTTTCGGGGGGGTACTACAATGAGCAGTTCTTC.

This clonotype occurred a few times. The genes are TRBV29-1 and TRBJ2-7; D remains ambiguous. Germline-derived CDR1 and CDR2 are SQVTM and ANQGSEA. The CDR3 contains 13 residues. V shed 6 bases and J shed 6 bases, with 18 bases lying between them. CDR3 DNA sequence: TGCAGCGTCATGACGGGCCTTTGGGGCGAGCAGTACTTC. Protein sequence: CSVMTGLWGEQYF.

The rearrangement joins TRBV27 to TRBJ2-3, with no clear D. This CDR3 comprises 13 residues. Trimming stripped 1 base from V and 1 base from J, with 3 bases between. Germline V gene data show CDR1 as MNHEY and CDR2 as SMNVEV (reference sequence). In DNA, the CDR3 is TGTGCCAGCAGTTTATTTGGCACAGATACGCAGTATTTT. Protein: CASSLFGTDTQYF.

This clonotype appeared a few times. The V gene is TRBV11-2, the J gene TRBJ2-1; TRBD2 agrees at 7 bases. The ends lost 4 bases at V and 6 bases at J; junction bases unmatched: 6. This CDR3 contains 14 residues. Germline CDR1 SGHAT, CDR2 FQNNGV. The CDR3 DNA sequence: TGTGCCAGCAGCTGGGCTGGCGGGGGCAATGAGCAGTTCTTC. As protein: CASSWAGGGNEQFF. Based on the CDR3 plus reference TRBV11-2 and TRBJ2-1, the full variable domain is EAGVAQSPRYKIIEKRQSVAFWCNPISGHATLYWYQQILGQGPKLLIQFQNNGVVDDSQLPKDRFSAERLKGVDSTLKIQPAKLEDSAVYLCASSWAGGGNEQFFGPGTRLTVL.

This clonotype appeared many times. The rearrangement links TRBV4-3 to TRBJ1-1; D unresolved. The V and J ends lost 1 base and 2 bases respectively, with 5 bases between them. From germline, CDR1 is LGHNA and CDR2 YSLEER. The CDR3 runs 13 residues. CDR3 protein: CASSQGINTEAFF. In DNA, the CDR3 is TGCGCCAGCAGCCAAGGTATTAACACTGAAGCTTTCTTT.

The chain combines TRBV30 with TRBJ1-2, with D hard to call. Germline assignment: CDR1 GTSNPN and CDR2 SVGIG (reference sequence). V was pared by 2 bases and J by 4 bases, with 17 bases between. CDR3 size: 15 residues. CDR3 amino acids: CAWSRAGPLFYGYTF. CDR3 bases: TGTGCCTGGAGTAGGGCAGGTCCCCTATTCTATGGCTACACCTTC.

This clonotype has more than one count but fewer than ten. The gene calls are TRBV30 and TRBJ2-3; 8 bases map to TRBD1. Unmatched junction bases numbered 7, after V lost 2 bases and J lost 3 bases. The CDR3 loop spans 15 amino acids. CDR1 and CDR2 from the germline V gene are GTSNPN and SVGIG (reference sequence). CDR3 residues: CAWSLGQGQTDTQYF. The CDR3 region has the DNA TGTGCCTGGAGTCTCGGACAGGGCCAGACAGATACGCAGTATTTT. The full variable domain, in which reference TRBV30 and TRBJ2-3 provide the parts outside the CDR3, is SQTIHQWPATLVQPVGSPLSLECTVEGTSNPNLYWYRQAAGRGLQLLFYSVGIGQISSEVPQNLSASRPQDRQFILSSKKLLLSDSGFYLCAWSLGQGQTDTQYFGPGTRLTVL.

CDR3 loop: CASSLGQMQETQYF. The CDR3 coding sequence is TGTGCCAGCAGTTTGGGACAGATGCAAGAGACCCAGTACTTC. The genes are TRBV12-3 or TRBV12-4 and TRBJ2-5; 7 positions match TRBD1. The CDR3 totals 14 residues. Germline trimming cut 3 bases from V and 2 bases from J; bases unmatched to any gene: 3.

The chain is built from TRBV14 and TRBJ2-7; D perhaps matches TRBD1 (5 bases). Germline V gene data show CDR1 as SGHDN and CDR2 as FVKESK. The CDR3 consists of 16 residues. Trimming pared 0 bases from V and 0 bases from J, leaving 12 bases between. The CDR3: CASSQDLGLGSYEQYF. DNA of the CDR3: TGTGCCAGCAGCCAAGATTTGGGGCTCGGCTCCTACGAGCAGTACTTC.

The rearrangement links TRBV19 to TRBJ2-2, with TRBD2 matching 8 bases. The trim removed 7 bases at V and 3 bases at J, leaving 7 bases unmatched. There are 15 residues in the CDR3. The germline gives CDR1 LNHDA, CDR2 SQIVND (reference sequence). The chain's CDR3 is CASKSGRRDTGELFF. The CDR3 bases are TGTGCCAGTAAAAGCGGGAGACGGGACACCGGGGAGCTGTTTTTT. The full variable domain, rest sourced from reference TRBV19 and TRBJ2-2, is DGGITQSPKYLFRKEGQNVTLSCEQNLNHDAMYWYRQDPGQGLRLIYYSQIVNDFQKGDIAEGYSVSREKKESFPLTVTSAQKNPTAFYLCASKSGRRDTGELFFGEGSRLTVL.

This clonotype has at least ten counts. The chain combines TRBV7-2 with TRBJ1-1; D is ambiguous. Per the germline V gene, CDR1 is SGHTA and CDR2 is FQGNSA. V lost 1 base to trimming and J lost 2 bases, with 8 bases between them. This CDR3 has 14 amino acids. The CDR3 sequence: CASSLGISNTEAFF. CDR3 nucleotides: TGTGCCAGCAGCTTAGGCATCAGCAACACTGAAGCTTTCTTT.